The 3 T cell receptor beta chains below were found in one sample sequenced in a study of regulatory T cells in long-lasting Graves disease. Documented time point: newly diagnosed GD, antithyroid drugs for less than 3 months. After RNA was extracted from PBMCs, the TCR library was made from it. Arm-PCR of CDR3 regions and iRepertoire HTBI primers were the basis on which TCR beta libraries were built. TCRdb independently ran MiXCR on the multiplex PCR reads; one entry per CDR3 protein. The repertoire holds over 500,000 distinct CDR3 sequences, with approximately 16% as singletons. These records were also assigned to another study, of T cells in Graves' hyperthyroidism and ophthalmopathy.

The material was peripheral blood mononuclear cells (PBMCs), obtained at new diagnosis, from a patient treated with antithyroid drugs. The receptors shown here come from a man aged 18-30 years with Graves disease.

This clonotype has a count of ten or more. The chain has TRBV12-3 or TRBV12-4 and TRBJ2-5; TRBD1 aligns across 7 bases. The junction had 6 bases not matched to a gene; V was cut back by 7 bases and J by 1 base. There are 14 residues in the CDR3. This chain's CDR3 is CASNTGDRQETQYF. CDR3 coding DNA: TGTGCCAGCAATACAGGGGACCGCCAAGAGACCCAGTACTTC.

This clonotype has more than one count but fewer than ten. The chain combines TRBV12-3 or TRBV12-4 with TRBJ2-1; 8 nucleotides line up with TRBD2. V shed 10 bases, J shed 4 bases, and the junction held 9 bases outside the gene matches. The CDR3 sequence is 14 residues long. CDR3 nucleotides: TGTGCCATCCCGGGGGGGGGTCCATACAATGAGCAGTTCTTC. Translating gives CAIPGGGPYNEQFF.

The chain couples TRBV2 to TRBJ2-1; 10 bases are shared with TRBD2. This CDR3 is 17 amino acids long. Germline CDR1 is SNHLY and CDR2 is FYNNEI. Trimming at V came to 5 bases and at J to 0 bases, leaving 7 bases not matched to a gene. Written as DNA, the CDR3 is TGTGCCAGCAGTCCGCCTTTAGCGGGAGGCTCCTACAATGAGCAGTTCTTC. Amino acids: CASSPPLAGGSYNEQFF.